One and the same sample provided the 27 T cell receptor beta chains below, sequenced in a study of shared clonotypes between healthy human individuals. TCRdb's copy holds only in-frame clones and misses some; the assay was immunoSEQ multiplex PCR. This table holds about 1 million clones, about 75% found once. The material sequenced was memory CD4+ T cells sorted from blood. Subset in this sample: CD45RA-negative fraction. These receptors came from a man younger than 30 in good health.

The CDR3 region has the DNA TGTGCCAGCAGCCCGGGGCTAGGGAACACCGGGGAGCTGTTTTTT. Translating it yields CASSPGLGNTGELFF. This chain links TRBV7-2 with TRBJ2-2; D might be TRBD1 or TRBD2, each matching 5 bases. The CDR3 sequence is 15 residues long. Germline CDR1 SGHTA, CDR2 FQGNSA. Trimming cost V 5 bases and J 1 base, with 11 bases left between them.

J is TRBJ2-1 and V is TRBV30; 11 bases line up with TRBD2. Germline CDR1 and CDR2: GTSNPN and SVGIG (reference sequence). V was pared by 3 bases and J by 6 bases, with 7 bases of the junction left unmatched. This CDR3 is 15 amino acids long. DNA of the CDR3: TGTGCCTGGAGGACTAGCGGGGAATTCCCCAATGAGCAGTTCTTC. It is translated as CAWRTSGEFPNEQFF.

This clone was seen more than once but under ten times. This sample also contains other DNA sequences that code for the same CDR3. V usage is TRBV10-2 and J usage is TRBJ1-5, with 7 positions matching TRBD1. There are 14 residues in the CDR3. CDR1 is WSHSY, CDR2 SAAADI, per germline. The junction had 5 bases not matched to a gene; V was cut back by 6 bases and J by 3 bases. The CDR3 DNA reads as TGCGCCAGCAGGGAGGGACAGTCCAATCAGCCCCAGCATTTT. Translation: CASREGQSNQPQHF.

The rearrangement links TRBV19 to TRBJ1-1; D is uncertain. Germline loops: CDR1 LNHDA, CDR2 SQIVND (reference sequence). The CDR3 length is 15 residues. Trimming removed 7 bases at V and 1 base at J, with 16 bases between. This CDR3 reads CASNPYSGSNTEAFF. The CDR3 coding sequence is TGTGCCAGTAATCCTTACTCGGGATCGAACACTGAAGCTTTCTTT.

This clone was seen a handful of times. The rearrangement links TRBV6-1 to TRBJ2-7, with a weak D call TRBD2 (6 bases). Germline CDR1 and CDR2: MNHNS and SASEGT. CDR3 length equals 14 residues. Trimming removed 7 bases at V and 3 bases at J, with 16 bases between. The CDR3 reads CASTLQAGGYEQYF. For the CDR3, the DNA is TGTGCCAGCACCCTACAGGCCGGGGGCTACGAGCAGTACTTC.

V and J are TRBV28 and TRBJ1-2, with 8 bases fitting TRBD1. The CDR3 is 15 amino acids. Unmatched junction bases numbered 5, after V lost 2 bases and J lost 3 bases. Germline CDR1 reads MDHEN; CDR2 reads SYDVKM. Written as DNA, the CDR3 is TGTGCCAGCAGTTTACCTACGGGACAGGACTATGGCTACACCTTC. It codes for CASSLPTGQDYGYTF.

The chain employs TRBV28 and TRBJ1-3; a possible D gene is TRBD1 (5 bases). Trimming stripped 2 bases from V and 4 bases from J, with 15 bases between. The CDR3 extends over 16 amino acids. CDR1 MDHEN and CDR2 SYDVKM come from the germline V gene. CDR3 sequence: CASSLGGQGEGNTIYF. DNA of the CDR3: TGTGCCAGCAGTTTAGGCGGACAAGGCGAAGGAAACACCATATATTTT.

This clone was seen at least ten times. The J gene is TRBJ2-7, the V gene TRBV27; 16 nucleotides line up with TRBD2. Germline CDR1 MNHEY, CDR2 SMNVEV (reference sequence). The CDR3 length is 15 residues. J lost 9 bases, V lost 3 bases, and 5 bases had no gene match. The CDR3 DNA follows: TGTGCCAGCAGTTTTGGGGGACTAGCGGGAGGGGTGCAGTACTTC. This encodes CASSFGGLAGGVQYF.

This clone showed up just a few times. This chain links TRBV5-1 with TRBJ2-5; unclear D gene. Germline CDR1 SGHRS, CDR2 YFSETQ. V shed 2 bases and J shed 0 bases, with 5 bases lying between them. This CDR3 contains 13 residues. The CDR3 reads CASSLTYQETQYF. CDR3 nucleotides: TGCGCCAGCAGCTTAACTTACCAAGAGACCCAGTACTTC.

The V call is TRBV14, the J call TRBJ1-5; a possible D gene is TRBD1 (5 bases). Germline V gene lookup returns CDR1 SGHDN and CDR2 FVKESK. This CDR3 is built from 14 residues. Trimming pared 5 bases from V and 2 bases from J, leaving 10 bases between. CDR3 nucleotides: TGTGCCAGCAGCAAAACAGGCGGCAATCAGCCCCAGCATTTT. Its translation is CASSKTGGNQPQHF.

The chain is built from TRBV11-2 and TRBJ2-3; 9 bases map to TRBD1. Germline CDR1 reads SGHAT; CDR2 reads FQNNGV. Trimming at V came to 5 bases and at J to 2 bases, leaving 8 bases not matched to a gene. CDR3 length: 16 residues. The CDR3 nucleotides read TGTGCCAGCAGCCTCCTGGGGGACAGGGCCACAGATACGCAGTATTTT. It specifies CASSLLGDRATDTQYF. The full variable domain, completed using reference TRBV11-2 and TRBJ2-3, is EAGVAQSPRYKIIEKRQSVAFWCNPISGHATLYWYQQILGQGPKLLIQFQNNGVVDDSQLPKDRFSAERLKGVDSTLKIQPAKLEDSAVYLCASSLLGDRATDTQYFGPGTRLTVL.

This sequence joins TRBV6-5 and TRBJ2-5; TRBD1 is a possible D gene (6 bases). V gave up 8 bases and J gave up 3 bases, with 13 bases separating them. The CDR3 extends over 13 amino acids. Germline CDR1 is MNHEY and CDR2 is SVGAGI. The CDR3 loop is CASYSWTEETQYF. For the CDR3, the DNA is TGTGCCAGCTATAGCTGGACAGAAGAGACCCAGTACTTC.

This clone was detected only a few times. This rearrangement joins TRBV20-1 to TRBJ2-7, with D unclear. The CDR3 runs to 11 residues. Germline CDR1 reads DFQATT; CDR2 reads SNEGSKA (reference sequence). The V and J ends lost 3 bases and 4 bases respectively, with 7 bases between them. The CDR3 loop reads CSASYSYEQYF. CDR3 in DNA: TGCAGTGCTAGCTATAGTTACGAGCAGTACTTC.

This chain connects TRBV5-6 to TRBJ2-5, with 7 nucleotides matching TRBD1. With V trimmed by 2 bases and J by 2 bases, 6 bases remained unmatched. The CDR3 contains 15 residues. The germline V gene encodes CDR1 SGHDT and CDR2 YYEEEE. The CDR3 spells CASSFPLTGQETQYF. DNA of the CDR3: TGTGCCAGCAGCTTTCCCCTGACAGGGCAAGAGACCCAGTACTTC. Using reference TRBV5-6 and TRBJ2-5 for the parts outside the CDR3, the full variable domain is DAGVTQSPTHLIKTRGQQVTLRCSPKSGHDTVSWYQQALGQGPQFIFQYYEEEERQRGNFPDRFSGHQFPNYSSELNVNALLLGDSALYLCASSFPLTGQETQYFGPGTRLLVL.

This chain joins TRBV30 and TRBJ1-5, with a tentative D call TRBD1 (6 bases). V lost 2 bases, J lost 5 bases, and 10 bases lay in between. Per the germline V gene, CDR1 is GTSNPN and CDR2 is SVGIG (reference sequence). The CDR3 is made up of 13 amino acids. CDR3 protein: CAWSTRGDQPQHF. DNA for the CDR3: TGTGCCTGGAGTACCAGGGGAGATCAGCCCCAGCATTTT. The full variable domain, completed using reference TRBV30 and TRBJ1-5, is SQTIHQWPATLVQPVGSPLSLECTVEGTSNPNLYWYRQAAGRGLQLLFYSVGIGQISSEVPQNLSASRPQDRQFILSSKKLLLSDSGFYLCAWSTRGDQPQHFGDGTRLSIL.

The chain joins TRBV6-4 to TRBJ2-1; 7 nucleotides align to TRBD1. The germline gives CDR1 MRHNA, CDR2 SNTAGT. The V segment lost 3 bases and the J segment 7 bases; nucleotides outside the gene matches: 6. The CDR3 has 14 residues. The chain's CDR3 is CASSEQGQINEQFF. Written as DNA, the CDR3 is TGTGCCAGCAGTGAACAGGGACAGATTAATGAGCAGTTCTTC.

The sample holds a few counts of this clone. The rearrangement uses TRBV20-1 and TRBJ1-2; D remains unclear. Germline CDR1 reads DFQATT; CDR2 reads SNEGSKA (reference sequence). The CDR3 has 10 amino acids. V lost 7 bases and J lost 8, with 11 bases in between. In DNA form, the CDR3 reads TGCAGTGTCTGGGTTGCGGGCTACACCTTC. Translating gives CSVWVAGYTF.

This clone was recorded once. The V gene is TRBV27, the J gene TRBJ2-7; D uncertain. There are 13 residues in the CDR3. V shed 5 bases and J shed 3 bases, with 11 bases lying between them. The germline CDR1 and CDR2 sequences are MNHEY and SMNVEV (reference sequence). The CDR3 region has the DNA TGTGCCAGCAGTCTACGAGCATACTACGAGCAGTACTTC. This encodes CASSLRAYYEQYF.

J is TRBJ2-6 and V is TRBV4-1; D possibly corresponds to TRBD1 (5 bases). CDR1 and CDR2 from the germline V gene are MGHRA and YSYEKL. The CDR3 has 15 amino acids. V gave up 0 bases and J gave up 8 bases, with 11 bases separating them. CDR3 sequence (DNA): TGCGCCAGCAGCCAAGATCGGCAGGGAACCAACGTCCTGACTTTC. Protein sequence: CASSQDRQGTNVLTF.

There are a few counts of this clone. The gene calls are TRBV7-6 and TRBJ1-4; the D gene is possibly TRBD1 (5 bases). Between the trimmed V and J ends, which lost 5 bases and 12 bases, there was a span of 10 bases. This CDR3 spans 11 amino acids. Germline lookup yields CDR1 SGHVS and CDR2 FNYEAQ. In DNA form, the CDR3 reads TGTGCCAGCAGCCCCGGGGGAGAACTGTTTTTT. Translation gives CASSPGGELFF.

This clone showed up just once. CDR3 region: CASSDRTAAGNTIYF. DNA for the CDR3: TGTGCCAGCAGTGATCGGACAGCGGCTGGAAACACCATATATTTT. The V call is TRBV6-1, the J call TRBJ1-3, with a weak D call TRBD1 (6 bases). This CDR3 is built from 15 residues. Germline loops: CDR1 MNHNS, CDR2 SASEGT. Trimming took 3 bases from V and 2 from J, leaving 11 bases between them.

Comments on this clone: Mismatch with germline at one junction end may stem from a read error. The chain joins TRBV7-7 to TRBJ2-1; TRBD1 matches 7 bases. The CDR3 is made up of 13 amino acids. Germline V gene sequence: CDR1 SSHAT, CDR2 FNYEAQ (reference sequence). The CDR3 DNA is TGTGCTAGCAGCGTAGACAGGGCGAATGAGCAGTTCTTC. Translation gives CASSVDRANEQFF.

The CDR3 reads CASRRGDTDTQYF. The DNA of the CDR3 is TGCGCCAGCAGGAGAGGGGACACAGATACGCAGTATTTT. The chain carries TRBV5-1 and TRBJ2-3, with D perhaps given as TRBD1 or TRBD2 (5 bases each). V was clipped by 5 bases and J by 2 bases, with 9 bases between them. CDR3 length: 13 residues. The germline V gene has CDR1 SGHRS and CDR2 YFSETQ.

In this sample, this clone turned up a few times. The gene calls are TRBV19 and TRBJ2-6; the D gene could be TRBD1 or TRBD2 (5 bases each). V was clipped by 3 bases and J by 2 bases, with 8 bases between them. The germline CDR1 and CDR2 sequences are LNHDA and SQIVND (reference sequence). This CDR3 is 15 amino acids long. CDR3 loop: CASSIPGPGANVLTF. DNA of the CDR3: TGTGCCAGTAGTATCCCGGGGCCTGGGGCCAACGTCCTGACTTTC.

The rearrangement links TRBV2 to TRBJ2-6; D unclear. Per germline, CDR1 SNHLY and CDR2 FYNNEI. With 4 bases removed from V and 4 bases from J, the gap between germline ends came to 8 bases. This CDR3 spans 14 amino acids. CDR3 nucleotides: TGTGCCAGCAGTGTCTCGGCCGGGGCCAACGTCCTGACTTTC. It specifies CASSVSAGANVLTF.

CDR3 DNA: TGCGCCAGCAGGGGAGAACTAGCCAAAAACATTCAGTACTTC. It yields the protein CASRGELAKNIQYF. The genes are TRBV5-1 and TRBJ2-4, with a weak D call TRBD2 (5 bases). In germline, CDR1 is SGHRS, CDR2 YFSETQ. V lost 5 bases and J lost 0, with 9 bases in between. This CDR3 is built from 14 residues.

The chain employs TRBV7-6 and TRBJ1-5; no reliable D call. Trimming cost V 3 bases and J 9 bases, with 9 bases left between them. CDR1 SGHVS and CDR2 FNYEAQ come from the germline V gene. The CDR3 spans 12 residues. CDR3 in DNA: TGTGCCAGCAGCTTCCCTCCGGGGCCCCAGCATTTT. This sequence encodes CASSFPPGPQHF. Looking up the rest from reference TRBV7-6 and TRBJ1-5 gives the full variable domain: GAGVSQSPRYKVTKRGQDVALRCDPISGHVSLYWYRQALGQGPEFLTYFNYEAQQDKSGLPNDRFSAERPEGSISTLTIQRTEQRDSAMYRCASSFPPGPQHFGDGTRLSIL.